This T cell receptor (beta chain) was recorded in a study of cytomegalovirus exposure and HLA in healthy donors (dated by TCRdb to about 2017). Background on the whole study: According to an earlier analysis of 587 of the donors, some 180 million T cells yielded 100 million or so unique TCR beta sequences and more than 250 Gb of sequence data. The number of donors typed differed by locus, with 629-630 for A, B, C, DRB1 and DQB1, 522 for DQA1, 600 to 610 for DPA1, and some 470 for DPB1. On average, roughly 200,000 unique TCR beta nucleotide sequences were sequenced per donor among more than 350 genotyped donors of the cohort, with roughly 19% of those sequences being non-productive. Donor age, sex, ethnicity and CMV serostatus were compiled alongside the repertoire data. The aim of the study was to test whether cataloging public T cell receptors could identify signatures of past pathogen exposure. In a later genetic analysis, genome-wide SNP genotypes for about 55% of the 666 donors were used, and that subset was treated as a discovery cohort. HLA typing covered class I and class II loci at four-digit resolution. Of the 350 to 400 genotyped donors, 81% fell in the genetic ancestry cluster associated with self-reported Caucasian donors. To decide whether each TCR beta V gene segment behaved as functional or pseudogenic, an earlier analysis of several hundred of the donors relied on high-throughput TCR beta sequencing. The later analysis used no new phenotypic data to find candidate immune exposures, relying instead on TCR beta sequences and their occurrence across donors. Along with the approximately 650-subject first cohort, a separate validation cohort of over a hundred different subjects was used. The study profiled the T cell repertoires of hundreds of subjects by immunosequencing and related them to cytomegalovirus serostatus. Roughly 300 gigabases of sequencing data and tens of millions of unique TCR sequences were included in an early release covering about 620 HLA-typed donors. A later analysis re-examined previously published TCR beta repertoires from roughly 650 donors and added high-resolution HLA genotyping to investigate patterns of TCR occurrence. To predict cytomegalovirus infection status, the study brought together high-throughput TCR immunosequencing, statistical association of individual TCRs with disease status, and machine learning. A handful of DR-DQ haplotypes were treated as single units for association and clustering because of strong linkage in the cohort. All discovery cohort repertoires had been generated using a single sequencing platform. General study outcomes and caveats: Roughly uniform sequencing depth across donors was assumed in presence/absence analyses, although this assumption may not hold. In a later analysis, TCR association rates were found to vary across HLA loci, with the most associated TCRs seen for DRB1 alleles and the fewest for HLA-C alleles. When HLA alleles, especially DR and DQ, strongly co-occurred, attributing TCR associations to individual alleles was difficult. Because some donors lacked HLA typing at each locus, the association tests relied only on the typed subset. Most TCR sequences were observed very rarely across donors, whereas some public TCRs were present in many individuals. In a later analysis, about 16,000 TCR beta sequences were associated with specific HLA alleles at a false discovery rate of 0.05. A total of 150 or so TCR beta chains were listed by the study as associated with cytomegalovirus. Because counts were too low, seventeen rarely observed V segments, including chromosome 9 orphons, were excluded from the earlier analysis of 587 of the donors. A further reported finding was that TCR beta sequences accurately predicted the HLA-A and HLA-B alleles for most subjects in the first cohort. In vitro tests confirmed that a few of the cytomegalovirus-associated TCR beta chains recognize cytomegalovirus antigens. According to a later analysis, parvovirus B19, influenza, CMV and Epstein-Barr virus appeared linked to several top co-occurrence clusters. In this cohort, only TCR beta chains were sequenced, and detectable features were limited by the absence of alpha or paired-chain data. In a later analysis, HLA-associated TCR beta chains showed more clonal expansion and lower generation probabilities than non-associated chains that were equally common. A later analysis found that most CMV-associated TCR beta chains appeared HLA-restricted, with HLA associations seemingly driven largely by CMV exposure. An earlier analysis of approximately 500 of the donors showed that most TCR beta V segments appeared in productive rearrangements either about 87% or about 30% of the time, which broadly matched IMGT annotations. A later genetic analysis reported fewer N-insertions in productive TCRs among donors in an Asian-associated ancestry cluster than the approximately 700-donor mean. The sequencing pipeline was judged likely to have produced a cluster of highly shared sequence variants as a technical artifact. According to the authors, the approach could potentially be generalized to other disease states and immunological phenotypes. The only immune exposure information available for the cohort was CMV serostatus. Some IMGT-functional V segments, including TRBV6-2 and TRBV6-3, could not be told apart with the 87-base-pair reads, so those segments were excluded. V-gene and J-gene trimming of TCR beta chains was associated with a missense DCLRE1C variant in a later genetic analysis, and the association was replicated in an independent cohort. Correlated functional status among segregating V segments might be attributable to linkage disequilibrium, but an unknown experimental factor could not be ruled out. The classifier was reported to diagnose cytomegalovirus status with high specificity and sensitivity in both the original cohort and the validation cohort.

Inclusive of the bounding cysteine and phenylalanine, the CDR3 is 14 residues long. Only the CDR3 DNA stays, 42 bases, in frame from base 1. V was cut back by 4 bases and J by 4 bases, leaving a gap of 13 bases between them. From a lookup of the germline V gene (reference sequence), CDR1 and CDR2 are MNHEY and SMNVEV. The cohort was made up of 650 to 700 healthy bone marrow donors. At the time of sampling, every cohort member was nominally healthy, though immune exposures that went unrecorded were likely present. The donor was CMV seropositive and belonged to the group of some 290 seropositive cohort members. Every donor gave a peripheral blood sample, and the peripheral blood mononuclear cells from that sample were used for TCR beta sequencing. Genomic DNA extraction from the blood cell samples was performed with the Qiagen DNeasy Blood Extraction Kit. Receptors were amplified or captured by the immunoSEQ multiplex PCR assay. A mixture of 60 forward primers for TCR Vbeta segments and 13 reverse primers for TCR Jbeta segments was used in the multiplex PCR. A multiplex PCR assay on genomic DNA amplified the CDR3 region of rearranged TCR beta genes. The amplified TCR beta libraries were sequenced on the Illumina HiSeq System as 87-base-pair reads. Per the source publication's procedure: A later analysis tallied roughly 78 million unique TCR beta chains across the 600 to 700 repertoires, and approximately 9.9 million of those chains were shared by two or more donors. Raw reads were error-corrected and collapsed into unique sequences by a nearest-neighbor algorithm in which closely related sequences were merged to remove PCR and sequencing errors. CDR3 sequences were aligned to IMGT reference sequences to assign V, D and J gene segments. For a sequence to be retained, at least a six-nucleotide match to both a V gene segment and a J gene segment was required. A rearrangement was called productive if the CDR3 had no stop codons and remained in frame with V and J, and every other rearrangement was called non-productive. CDR3 was defined according to IMGT convention as the region running from the second conserved V-encoded cysteine to the conserved J-encoded phenylalanine. The earlier analysis of some 540 of the donors excluded any sequence lacking an unambiguous match to a single V gene segment. In an earlier analysis of approximately 500 of the donors, a V segment was called functional when productive rearrangements were above 56.7%, and segregating when the standard deviation between donors exceeded 5%. To diagnose cytomegalovirus status from the catalog of TCR beta chain sequences, a statistical classification framework was built. In a later analysis, TCR nucleotide sequences were compared against IMGT/GENE-DB human TR gene sequences so that V and J genes could be assigned. The TCRdist pipeline was used in a later analysis to assign CDR3 sequences and most-parsimonious VDJ recombination scenarios. In a later analysis, every TCR beta chain was defined by the combination of its CDR3 amino acid sequence and its V-gene family, and reads without a unique V-gene family were dropped. To address suspected cross-contamination and a sequencing artifact, a later analysis removed over 500 highly shared, low-generation-probability nucleotide sequences. For each public chain, a later analysis derived a clonal expansion index from normalized ranks of inferred template counts within each repertoire. In a later analysis, generation probabilities were computed with a VDJ recombination model fitted to out-of-frame rearrangements, and the resulting probabilities were checked against IGoR. Hypergeometric tests were used in a later analysis to score TCR-TCR, TCR-HLA and TCR-CMV co-occurrence, with a repertoire-size bias correction applied to the TCR pairs. To estimate false discovery rates, a later analysis permuted the HLA or CMV assignments 20 times. A later analysis grouped co-occurring TCRs with DBSCAN, adding TCRdist sequence similarity when clustering within HLA-allele-positive subsets. Repertoires with fewer than 30,000 or more than 120,000 public chains, plus five repertoires with anomalous nucleotide sharing, were excluded from co-occurrence clustering. The clones in this table, taken by TCRdb from immuneACCESS, are in-frame only. Not every clone is retained; where verified, under half of the shortfall comes from an unresolved V gene, and the cause of the rest is unknown. V and J calls and clone size are copied from that table; D and trimming were computed from the DNA. The sample table lists about 120,000 clones, around 80% of them with a count of one. The leading ten clones occupy 13% of the sample.

Worth noting for this clone: Its antigen remains unidentified. Base qualities are missing; no much larger clone stands one base away.

Sequencing was done on a sample of PBMCs. The clonotype was recovered from a man aged 25 to 40 in good health and CMV-seropositive. The V and J genes are TRBV27 and TRBJ1-2; the D gene lacks a confident call. The DNA reads TGTGCCAGCAGTTCCTCCGAGACAACCTATGGCTACACCTTC. It specifies CASSSSETTYGYTF.